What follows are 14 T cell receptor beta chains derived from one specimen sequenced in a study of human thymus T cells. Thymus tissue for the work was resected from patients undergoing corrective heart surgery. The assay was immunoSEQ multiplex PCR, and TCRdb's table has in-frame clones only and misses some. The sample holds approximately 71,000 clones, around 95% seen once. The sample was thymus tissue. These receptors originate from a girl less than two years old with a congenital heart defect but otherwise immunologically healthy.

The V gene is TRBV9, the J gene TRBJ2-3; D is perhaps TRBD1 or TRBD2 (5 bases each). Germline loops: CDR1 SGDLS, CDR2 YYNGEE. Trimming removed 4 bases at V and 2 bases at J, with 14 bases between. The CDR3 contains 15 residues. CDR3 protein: CASSPPGGLTDTQYF. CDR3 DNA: TGTGCCAGCAGCCCCCCTGGGGGTCTCACAGATACGCAGTATTTT. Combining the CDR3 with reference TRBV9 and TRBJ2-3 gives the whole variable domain DSGVTQTPKHLITATGQRVTLRCSPRSGDLSVYWYQQSLDQGLQFLIQYYNGEERAKGNILERFSAQQFPDLHSELNLSSLELGDSALYFCASSPPGGLTDTQYFGPGTRLTVL.

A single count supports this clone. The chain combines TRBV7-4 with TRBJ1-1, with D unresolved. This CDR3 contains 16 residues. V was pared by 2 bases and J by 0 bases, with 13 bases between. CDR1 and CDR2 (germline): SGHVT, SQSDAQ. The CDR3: CASSLLVGFLNTEAFF. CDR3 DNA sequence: TGTGCCAGCAGCTTATTAGTGGGTTTTCTGAACACTGAAGCTTTCTTT.

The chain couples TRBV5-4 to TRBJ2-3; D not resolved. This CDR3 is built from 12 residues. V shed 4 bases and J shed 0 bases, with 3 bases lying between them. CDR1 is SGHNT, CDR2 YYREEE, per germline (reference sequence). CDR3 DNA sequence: TGTGCCAGCAGCGATAGCACAGATACGCAGTATTTT. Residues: CASSDSTDTQYF.

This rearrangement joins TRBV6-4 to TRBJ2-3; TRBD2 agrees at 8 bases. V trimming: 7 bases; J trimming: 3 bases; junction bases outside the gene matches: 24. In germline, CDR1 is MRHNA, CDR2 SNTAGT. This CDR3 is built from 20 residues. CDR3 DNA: TGTGCCAGCAAAGACCCCCTTAAACTAGCGGCCCCCCAGCCGACAGATACGCAGTATTTT. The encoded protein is CASKDPLKLAAPQPTDTQYF.

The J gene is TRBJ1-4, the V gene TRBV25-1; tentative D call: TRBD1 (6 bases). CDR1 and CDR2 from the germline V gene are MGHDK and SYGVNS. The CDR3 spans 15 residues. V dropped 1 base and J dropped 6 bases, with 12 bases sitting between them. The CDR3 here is CASSECRGGDEKLFF. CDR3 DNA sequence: TGTGCCAGCAGTGAATGCAGGGGCGGGGATGAAAAACTGTTTTTT.

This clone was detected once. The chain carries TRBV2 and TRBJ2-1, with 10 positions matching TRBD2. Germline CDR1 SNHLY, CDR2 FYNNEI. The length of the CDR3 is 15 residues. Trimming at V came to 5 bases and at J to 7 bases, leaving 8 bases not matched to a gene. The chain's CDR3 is CASSKIAGGGNEQFF. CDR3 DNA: TGTGCCAGCAGTAAAATAGCGGGAGGAGGGAATGAGCAGTTCTTC.

This CDR3 is CSVVIQGQETQYF. CDR3 DNA sequence: TGCAGCGTGGTGATACAGGGACAAGAGACCCAGTACTTC. The chain combines TRBV29-1 with TRBJ2-5; TRBD1 might be the D (6 bases). V lost 6 bases and J 2 bases, leaving 13 bases between the germline ends. Germline V lookup: CDR1 SQVTM, CDR2 ANQGSEA. This CDR3 is 13 amino acids long.

The CDR3 is CASSDTSPGLVYEQFF. The CDR3 nucleotides are TGTGCCAGCAGCGATACTTCACCGGGACTAGTGTATGAGCAGTTCTTC. This chain links TRBV7-6 with TRBJ2-1, with 8 nucleotides matching TRBD2. V shed 5 bases and J 8 bases; nucleotides not matched to a gene: 14. The CDR3 runs 16 residues. Germline V lookup: CDR1 SGHVS, CDR2 FNYEAQ. The full variable domain, rest sourced from reference TRBV7-6 and TRBJ2-1, is GAGVSQSPRYKVTKRGQDVALRCDPISGHVSLYWYRQALGQGPEFLTYFNYEAQQDKSGLPNDRFSAERPEGSISTLTIQRTEQRDSAMYRCASSDTSPGLVYEQFFGPGTRLTVL.

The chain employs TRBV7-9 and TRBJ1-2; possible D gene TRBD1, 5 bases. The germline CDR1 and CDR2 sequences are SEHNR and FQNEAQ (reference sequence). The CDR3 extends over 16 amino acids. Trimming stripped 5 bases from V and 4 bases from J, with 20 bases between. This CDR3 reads CASSEGERQTIYGYTF. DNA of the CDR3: TGTGCCAGCAGCGAGGGAGAAAGACAGACAATCTATGGCTACACCTTC. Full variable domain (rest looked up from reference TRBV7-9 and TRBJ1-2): DTGVSQNPRHKITKRGQNVTFRCDPISEHNRLYWYRQTLGQGPEFLTYFQNEAQLEKSRLLSDRFSAERPKGSFSTLEIQRTEQGDSAMYLCASSEGERQTIYGYTFGSGTRLTVV.

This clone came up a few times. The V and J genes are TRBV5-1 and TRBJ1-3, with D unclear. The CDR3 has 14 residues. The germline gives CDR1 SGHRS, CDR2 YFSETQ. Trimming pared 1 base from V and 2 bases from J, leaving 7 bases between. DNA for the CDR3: TGCGCCAGCAGCTTGTGCGATACTGGAAACACCATATATTTT. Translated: CASSLCDTGNTIYF.

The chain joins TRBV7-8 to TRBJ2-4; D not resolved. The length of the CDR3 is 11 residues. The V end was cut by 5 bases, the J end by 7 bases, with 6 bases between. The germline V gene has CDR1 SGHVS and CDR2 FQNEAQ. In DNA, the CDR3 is TGTGCCAGCAGCGGGATGAACATTCAGTACTTC. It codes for CASSGMNIQYF.

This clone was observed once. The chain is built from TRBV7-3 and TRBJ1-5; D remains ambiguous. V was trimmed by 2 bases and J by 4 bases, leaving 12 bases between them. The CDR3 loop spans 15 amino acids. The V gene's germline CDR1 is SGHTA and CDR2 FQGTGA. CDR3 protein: CASSLSGYWNQPQHF. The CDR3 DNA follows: TGTGCCAGCAGCTTATCGGGGTATTGGAATCAGCCCCAGCATTTT.

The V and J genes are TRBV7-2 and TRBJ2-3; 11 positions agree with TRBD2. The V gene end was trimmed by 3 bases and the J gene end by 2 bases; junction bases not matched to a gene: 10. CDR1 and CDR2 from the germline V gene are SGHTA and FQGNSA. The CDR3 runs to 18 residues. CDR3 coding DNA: TGTGCCAGCAGCTTCACGGGCCAACTAGCGGGAGTCACAGATACGCAGTATTTT. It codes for CASSFTGQLAGVTDTQYF.

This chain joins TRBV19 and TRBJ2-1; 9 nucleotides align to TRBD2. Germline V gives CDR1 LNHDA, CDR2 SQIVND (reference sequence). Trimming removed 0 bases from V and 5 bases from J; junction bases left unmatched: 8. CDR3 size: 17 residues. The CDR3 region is CASSIEHLAGSHNEQFF. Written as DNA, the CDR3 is TGTGCCAGTAGTATAGAGCACCTAGCGGGATCTCACAATGAGCAGTTCTTC.